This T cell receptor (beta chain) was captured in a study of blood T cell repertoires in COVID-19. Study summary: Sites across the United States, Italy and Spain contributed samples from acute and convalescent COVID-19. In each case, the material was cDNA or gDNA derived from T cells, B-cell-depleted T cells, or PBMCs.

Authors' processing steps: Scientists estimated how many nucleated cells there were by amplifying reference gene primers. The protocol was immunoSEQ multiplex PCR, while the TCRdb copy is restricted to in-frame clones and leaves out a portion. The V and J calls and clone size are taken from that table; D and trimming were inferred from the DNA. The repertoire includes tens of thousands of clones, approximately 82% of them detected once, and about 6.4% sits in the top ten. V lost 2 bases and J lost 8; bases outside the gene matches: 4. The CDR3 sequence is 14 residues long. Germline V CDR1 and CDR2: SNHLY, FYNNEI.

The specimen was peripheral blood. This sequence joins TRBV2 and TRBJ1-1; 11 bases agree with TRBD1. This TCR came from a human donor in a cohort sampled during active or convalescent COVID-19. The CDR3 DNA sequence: TGTGCCAGCAGTGAAAGTAGGACAGGGGGCGAAGCTTTCTTT. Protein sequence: CASSESRTGGEAFF.